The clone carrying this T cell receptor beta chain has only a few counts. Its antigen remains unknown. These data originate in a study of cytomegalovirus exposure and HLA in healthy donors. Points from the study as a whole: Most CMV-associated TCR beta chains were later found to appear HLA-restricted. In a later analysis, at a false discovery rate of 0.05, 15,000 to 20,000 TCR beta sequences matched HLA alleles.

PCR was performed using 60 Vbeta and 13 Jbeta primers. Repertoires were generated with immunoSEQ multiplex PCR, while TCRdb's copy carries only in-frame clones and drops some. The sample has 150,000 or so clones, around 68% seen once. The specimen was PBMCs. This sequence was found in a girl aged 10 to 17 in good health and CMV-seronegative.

CDR3 in DNA: TGTGCCAGCAGCGGAGGTCAGCGGGGGCCCTCCTCCTACGAGCAGTACTTC. It is translated as CASSGGQRGPSSYEQYF. This sequence joins TRBV11-2 and TRBJ2-7; 8 nucleotides match TRBD2. The germline CDR1 and CDR2 sequences are SGHAT and FQNNGV. V lost 5 bases and J lost 0; bases outside the gene matches: 12. The CDR3 extends over 17 amino acids.